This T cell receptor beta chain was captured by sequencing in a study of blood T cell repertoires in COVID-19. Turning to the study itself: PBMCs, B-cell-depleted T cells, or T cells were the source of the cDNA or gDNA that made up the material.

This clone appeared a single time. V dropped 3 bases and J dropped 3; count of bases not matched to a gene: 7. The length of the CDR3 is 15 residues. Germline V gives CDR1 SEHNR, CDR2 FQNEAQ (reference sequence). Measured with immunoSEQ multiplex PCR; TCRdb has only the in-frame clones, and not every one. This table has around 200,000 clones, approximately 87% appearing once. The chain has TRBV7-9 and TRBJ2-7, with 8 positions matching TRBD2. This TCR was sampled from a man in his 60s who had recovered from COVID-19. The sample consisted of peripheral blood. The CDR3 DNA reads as TGTGCCAGCAGCTTGAGTAGCGGGGTGAACTACGAGCAGTACTTC. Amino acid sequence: CASSLSSGVNYEQYF.